Listed below are T cell receptor beta chains from one sample, sequenced in a study of OX40 agonist ivuxolimab in advanced cancers. Here immunoSEQ multiplex PCR was the method, and the copy in TCRdb shows in-frame clones only, minus some. The sample lists fewer than 55,000 clones, roughly 80% occurring once. The sequencing used CD4+ or CD8+ T cells sorted from blood, collected in a trial of the OX40 agonist ivuxolimab. These receptors all come from an adult with an advanced solid tumor such as melanoma, head and neck, liver or kidney cancer. CDR3s include the opening cysteine and the closing phenylalanine or tryptophan. The D gene is left open where the match is weak. The size of a clone is reported for some rows only, either as once, few or many, or as a class for expanded clones.

J | D | V | size | DNA | CDR3
TRBJ2-1 | . | TRBV9 | . | TGTGCCAGCAGCGTAGATGGGGTGAGGGGCAATGAGCAGTTCTTC | CASSVDGVRGNEQFF
TRBJ2-7 | . | TRBV7-3 | . | TGTGCCAGCAGCCCCCGTTTGGGCCACGAGCAGTACTTC | CASSPRLGHEQYF
TRBJ1-2 | . | TRBV2 | . | TGTGCCAGCAGGGACGGCCGAGTATATGGCTACACCTTC | CASRDGRVYGYTF
TRBJ2-3 | . | TRBV11-2 | . | TGTGCCAGCACCCCAGACGATGGGCGGAGAGAGAGCACAGATACGCAGTATTTT | CASTPDDGRRESTDTQYF
TRBJ2-7 | TRBD2 | TRBV19 | . | TGTGCCAGTACCGTTAGCGGGGGTGCCTACGAGCAGTACTTC | CASTVSGGAYEQYF
TRBJ1-4 | . | TRBV5-4 | . | TGCGCCAGCAGCTTTTCTGTAGGAGTAAGGGAAAAACTGTTTTTT | CASSFSVGVREKLFF
TRBJ1-1 | . | TRBV5-1 | . | TGCGCCAGCAGCTTGGGGGGAGGGGCGAACACTGAAGCTTTCTTT | CASSLGGGANTEAFF
TRBJ1-1 | . | TRBV30 | . | TGTGCCTGGAGTGACGCTACTGAAGCTTTCTTT | CAWSDATEAFF
TRBJ2-3 | TRBD2 | TRBV13 | once | TGTGCCAGCAGCTTACGGGTTGGGGAGGGCGTTTCAGATACGCAGTATTTT | CASSLRVGEGVSDTQYF
TRBJ1-5 | TRBD1 | TRBV6-6 | . | TGTGCCAGCAGTTCAGGGGGTGGGCAGCCCCAGCATTTT | CASSSGGGQPQHF
TRBJ2-1 | TRBD2 | TRBV11-2 | . | TGTGCCAGCAGCCCCCTGACTAGCGGATACAATGAGCAGTTCTTC | CASSPLTSGYNEQFF